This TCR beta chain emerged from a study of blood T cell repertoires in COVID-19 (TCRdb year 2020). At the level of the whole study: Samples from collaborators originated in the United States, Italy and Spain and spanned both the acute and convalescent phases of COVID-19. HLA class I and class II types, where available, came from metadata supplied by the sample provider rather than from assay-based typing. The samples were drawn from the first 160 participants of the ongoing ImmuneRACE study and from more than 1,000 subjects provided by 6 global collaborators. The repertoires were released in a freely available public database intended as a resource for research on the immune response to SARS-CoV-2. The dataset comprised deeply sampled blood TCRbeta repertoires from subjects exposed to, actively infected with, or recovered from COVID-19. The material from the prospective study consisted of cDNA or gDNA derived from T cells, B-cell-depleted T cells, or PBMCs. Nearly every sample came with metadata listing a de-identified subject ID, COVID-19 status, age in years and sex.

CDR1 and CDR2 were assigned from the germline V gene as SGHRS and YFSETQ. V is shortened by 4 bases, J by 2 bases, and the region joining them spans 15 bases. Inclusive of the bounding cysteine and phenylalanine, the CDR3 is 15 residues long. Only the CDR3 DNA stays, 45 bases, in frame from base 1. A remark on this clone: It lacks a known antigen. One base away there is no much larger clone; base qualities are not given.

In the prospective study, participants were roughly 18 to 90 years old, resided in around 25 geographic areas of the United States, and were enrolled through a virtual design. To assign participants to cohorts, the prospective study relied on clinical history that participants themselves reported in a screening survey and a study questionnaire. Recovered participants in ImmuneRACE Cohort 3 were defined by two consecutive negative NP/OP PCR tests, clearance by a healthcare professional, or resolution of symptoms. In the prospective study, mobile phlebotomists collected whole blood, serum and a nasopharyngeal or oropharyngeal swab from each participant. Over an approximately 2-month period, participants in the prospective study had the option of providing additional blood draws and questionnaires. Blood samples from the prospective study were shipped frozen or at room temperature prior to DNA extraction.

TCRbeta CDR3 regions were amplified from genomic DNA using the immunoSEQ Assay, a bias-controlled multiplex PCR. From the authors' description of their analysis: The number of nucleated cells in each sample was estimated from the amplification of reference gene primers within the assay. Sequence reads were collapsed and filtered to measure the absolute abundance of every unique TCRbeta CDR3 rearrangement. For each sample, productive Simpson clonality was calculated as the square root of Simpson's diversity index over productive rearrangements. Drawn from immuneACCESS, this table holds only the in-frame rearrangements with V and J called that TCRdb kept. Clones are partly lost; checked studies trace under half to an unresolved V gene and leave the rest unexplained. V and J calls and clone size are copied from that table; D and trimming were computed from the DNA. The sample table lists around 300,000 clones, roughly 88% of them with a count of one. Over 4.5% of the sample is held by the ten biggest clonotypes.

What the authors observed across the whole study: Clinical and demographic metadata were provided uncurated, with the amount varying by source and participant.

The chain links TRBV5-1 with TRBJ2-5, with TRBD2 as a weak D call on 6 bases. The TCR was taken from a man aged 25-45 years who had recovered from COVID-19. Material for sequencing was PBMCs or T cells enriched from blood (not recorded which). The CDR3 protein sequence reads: CASSHQAGRQETQYF. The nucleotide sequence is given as TGCGCCAGCAGCCATCAGGCGGGGCGGCAAGAGACCCAGTACTTC.